The text below deals with one T cell receptor beta chain. Antigen: not known. This record comes from a study of cytomegalovirus exposure and HLA in healthy donors. Turning to the study itself: Earlier results showed approximately 120 million unique TCR beta sequences derived from approximately 170 million T cells. Study-level results: A later look showed TCR association rates differing by HLA locus, highest for DRB1 and lowest for HLA-C.

The CDR3 spans 13 residues. V lost 4 bases to trimming and J lost 2 bases, with 8 bases between them. Germline V CDR1 and CDR2: MGHDK, SYGVNS. Primers for the PCR totalled 60 Vbeta and 13 Jbeta. Sequencing used immunoSEQ multiplex PCR; TCRdb keeps in-frame clones, though not all of them. Altogether more than 140,000 clones are present, 60% to 80% being singletons, with the ten largest covering about 0.66%. J is TRBJ2-5 and V is TRBV25-1; no clear D. Sequences were obtained from PBMCs. The sequence came from a male donor in good health and CMV-seronegative. The CDR3 sequence: CASSGPLQETQYF. Here the CDR3 DNA reads TGTGCCAGCAGTGGTCCCCTTCAAGAGACCCAGTACTTC. The entire variable domain, with the rest obtained from reference TRBV25-1 and TRBJ2-5, is as follows: EADIYQTPRYLVIGTGKKITLECSQTMGHDKMYWYQQDPGMELHLIHYSYGVNSTEKGDLSSESTVSRIRTEHFPLTLESARPSHTSQYLCASSGPLQETQYFGPGTRLLVL.